Below, 2 T cell receptor beta chains from the same sample are listed, as sequenced in a study of blood T cell repertoires in COVID-19. TCRdb's copy holds only in-frame clones and misses some; the assay was immunoSEQ multiplex PCR. The sample holds around 100,000 clones, less than 85% seen once. The sequenced sample was peripheral blood. The source of these receptors is a human donor in a cohort sampled during active COVID-19.

The rearrangement uses TRBV7-2 and TRBJ1-6, with D tentatively TRBD1 (5 bases). CDR1 and CDR2 (germline): SGHTA, FQGNSA. The CDR3 consists of 13 residues. V lost 5 bases to trimming and J lost 7 bases, with 9 bases between them. The CDR3 nucleotides are TGTGCCAGCAGCACAGACAGAAATTCACCCCTCCACTTT. Translation: CASSTDRNSPLHF.

J is TRBJ2-5 and V is TRBV12-3 or TRBV12-4; no reliable D call. CDR3 size: 11 residues. V lost 6 bases and J 5 bases, leaving 7 bases between the germline ends. In nucleotides, the CDR3 is TGTGCCAGCAGAACAGCTGAGACCCAGTACTTC. As protein: CASRTAETQYF.